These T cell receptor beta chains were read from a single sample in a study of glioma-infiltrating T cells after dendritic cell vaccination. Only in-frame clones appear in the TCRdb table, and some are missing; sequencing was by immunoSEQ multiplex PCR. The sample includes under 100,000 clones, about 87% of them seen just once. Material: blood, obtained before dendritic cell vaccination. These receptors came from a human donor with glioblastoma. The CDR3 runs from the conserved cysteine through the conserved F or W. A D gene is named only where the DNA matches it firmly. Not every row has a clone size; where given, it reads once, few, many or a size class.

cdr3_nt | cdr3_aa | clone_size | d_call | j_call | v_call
TGCGCCAGCAGCCACTTTAGCGGGGGGACGGAGACCCAGTACTTC | CASSHFSGGTETQYF | NA | TRBD2 | TRBJ2-5 | TRBV5-1
TGCGCCAGCAGAGGGGATGGAAACACCATATATTTT | CASRGDGNTIYF | few | NA | TRBJ1-3 | TRBV5-1
TGTGCCAGTAGGAGCGGGGGGGCCACAGATACGCAGTATTTT | CASRSGGATDTQYF | NA | TRBD2 | TRBJ2-3 | TRBV19
TGTGCTACGGCGGGACAGGGGATCTATGGCTACACCTTC | CATAGQGIYGYTF | NA | TRBD1 | TRBJ1-2 | TRBV19
TGTGCCTGGTCGGGCCAGCGGGAGTCTCTGAAGACCCAGTACTTC | CAWSGQRESLKTQYF | NA | TRBD2 | TRBJ2-5 | TRBV30
TGCGCCAGCAGCCCGGTAGGGGGCTCGAAGACCCAGTACTTC | CASSPVGGSKTQYF | NA | TRBD1 | TRBJ2-5 | TRBV5-1
TGTGCCAGCAGTGAATCGATGGGTCCCTTCGGGGAGCAGTACTTC | CASSESMGPFGEQYF | NA | NA | TRBJ2-7 | TRBV2
TGTGCCAGCAGCTTGGAGGGCTCTTCTGGAAACACCATATATTTT | CASSLEGSSGNTIYF | NA | NA | TRBJ1-3 | TRBV11-1
TGTGCCAGCAGTGTTCAGGGCAGGTTTAATGAGCAGTTCTTC | CASSVQGRFNEQFF | NA | NA | TRBJ2-1 | TRBV27
TGTGCCAGCAGCTTAGCCCAGATGAACACTGAAGCTTTCTTT | CASSLAQMNTEAFF | NA | NA | TRBJ1-1 | TRBV11-1
TGTGCCAGCAGTCTTGCGGGGCTACAGACCGGGGAGCTGTTTTTT | CASSLAGLQTGELFF | NA | NA | TRBJ2-2 | TRBV6-1
TGTGCCAGTATCCTTTACGAGCAGTACTTC | CASILYEQYF | NA | NA | TRBJ2-7 | TRBV19
TGTGCCAGTAGTATCGGCGGAACTCTCACAGATACGCAGTATTTT | CASSIGGTLTDTQYF | NA | NA | TRBJ2-3 | TRBV19
TGCGCCAGCAGCCAAGAGACTAGCGGGCTTTACAATGAGCGGTTCTTC | CASSQETSGLYNERFF | NA | TRBD2 | TRBJ2-1 | TRBV4-1
TGTGCCAGTAGTATAGATGGAACTAGTACCGGCGAGCAGTACTTC | CASSIDGTSTGEQYF | NA | NA | TRBJ2-7 | TRBV19
TGTGCCAGCAGCCTGGAAGGGGGCATTTATCAGCCCCAGCATTTT | CASSLEGGIYQPQHF | once | TRBD1 | TRBJ1-5 | TRBV7-2
TGTGCCAGCTCACCGAGGAGCTACGAGCAGTACTTC | CASSPRSYEQYF | NA | NA | TRBJ2-7 | TRBV18
TGTGCCAGCAGTTCTAGGACCGGGACAGGGGTTCCCTACGAGCAGTACTTC | CASSSRTGTGVPYEQYF | NA | TRBD1 | TRBJ2-7 | TRBV27
TGTGCCAGCAGCCAAGCGACAGGGTTTCGGAACACCATATATTTT | CASSQATGFRNTIYF | once | TRBD1 | TRBJ1-3 | TRBV4-2
TGTGCCAGCAGCAAGGCGGTAGGGGGCGACACTGAAGCTTTCTTT | CASSKAVGGDTEAFF | NA | TRBD1 | TRBJ1-1 | TRBV11-2
TGTGCCAGCAGCCTCAGGGTGGGTGAGCAGTACTTC | CASSLRVGEQYF | NA | NA | TRBJ2-7 | TRBV7-2
TGTGCCAGTGCTCCGGGACAGCGCACAGATACGCAGTATTTT | CASAPGQRTDTQYF | NA | TRBD1 | TRBJ2-3 | TRBV19
TGTGCCAGCAGCACAGAGGACAGGGGGAACGAGCAGTACTTC | CASSTEDRGNEQYF | NA | TRBD1 | TRBJ2-7 | TRBV6-6
TGTGCCAGCAAACAAGGGACAGGGATGAACACTGAAGCTTTCTTT | CASKQGTGMNTEAFF | few | TRBD1 | TRBJ1-1 | TRBV6-5
TGTGCCAGCAGTGAAGCCTGGGGCGCTGAAGCTTTCTTT | CASSEAWGAEAFF | NA | NA | TRBJ1-1 | TRBV6-1
TGCGCCAGCAGCTTGGCGCTAGCGGGAGGATCTGATACGCAGTATTTT | CASSLALAGGSDTQYF | NA | TRBD2 | TRBJ2-3 | TRBV5-1
TGTGCCAGCAGGGAACAGGGACTCACTGAAGCTTTCTTT | CASREQGLTEAFF | NA | NA | TRBJ1-1 | TRBV6-1
TGCGCCAGCAGCGCAGACCCCCCGGGTTACAATGAGCAGTTCTTC | CASSADPPGYNEQFF | once | NA | TRBJ2-1 | TRBV4-1
TGCGCCAGCAGCTCCCAACAGGGTGATACGCAGTATTTT | CASSSQQGDTQYF | NA | NA | TRBJ2-3 | TRBV5-1
TGTGCCAGCAGCAAGGACCCCACAGGTTTAGGATCACCCCTCCACTTT | CASSKDPTGLGSPLHF | NA | NA | TRBJ1-6 | TRBV4-2
TGTGCCAGCGGACAGAACAATCAGCCCCAGCATTTT | CASGQNNQPQHF | NA | NA | TRBJ1-5 | TRBV27
TGTGCCAGCAGCCAAACAGGGATCTTGAACACTGAAGCTTTCTTT | CASSQTGILNTEAFF | NA | NA | TRBJ1-1 | TRBV14
TGTGCCAGCAGCCAAGTAGGGGCCGGGAACTATGGCTACACCTTC | CASSQVGAGNYGYTF | NA | NA | TRBJ1-2 | TRBV14
TGTGCCAGCTCACTACTGGGACTAGCGGGAGCACACGAGCAGTACTTC | CASSLLGLAGAHEQYF | NA | TRBD2 | TRBJ2-7 | TRBV18
TGTGCCAGCAGTTACCCCGGGTCGCCGTCCGGCGCGACCCAGTACTTC | CASSYPGSPSGATQYF | few | NA | TRBJ2-5 | TRBV6-5
TGTGCCAGCAGCGGGACTAGCGGGAGCCAAGAGACCCAGTACTTC | CASSGTSGSQETQYF | NA | TRBD2 | TRBJ2-5 | TRBV28
TGTGCCAGTAGTCCGGGGACAGACCGAAATTCACCCCTCCACTTT | CASSPGTDRNSPLHF | NA | TRBD1 | TRBJ1-6 | TRBV19
TGTGCCAGTAGTACCGATGCAGGGGGTATAGCCTATAATTCCCCCCTCCACTTT | CASSTDAGGIAYNSPLHF | NA | TRBD1 | TRBJ1-6 | TRBV19
TGTGCCAGCAGCTTATGGGACAGGGTAGCCGAAGCTTTCTTT | CASSLWDRVAEAFF | NA | TRBD1 | TRBJ1-1 | TRBV7-9
TGTGCCAGCAGGAGTCTGGACAGGGGAGGAACTGAAGCTTTCTTT | CASRSLDRGGTEAFF | NA | TRBD1 | TRBJ1-1 | TRBV6-1
TGCGCCAGCAGCTTGGGGGCTGGAGGGGAGACCCAGTACTTC | CASSLGAGGETQYF | NA | NA | TRBJ2-5 | TRBV5-1
TGTGCCAGCAGTTACGCTAGCGGGAAAAGCACAGATACGCAGTATTTT | CASSYASGKSTDTQYF | NA | TRBD2 | TRBJ2-3 | TRBV6-6
TGTGCCAGCAGTTCCCGACAGGGGAACACTGAAGCTTTCTTT | CASSSRQGNTEAFF | NA | TRBD1 | TRBJ1-1 | TRBV6-5
TGTGCCAGCAGCGTAGGCGAGTTCTCTGGAAACACCATATATTTT | CASSVGEFSGNTIYF | NA | NA | TRBJ1-3 | TRBV9
TGTGCCAGCAGTCGTGGACAGGGTAGCACAGATACGCAGTATTTT | CASSRGQGSTDTQYF | NA | TRBD1 | TRBJ2-3 | TRBV9
TGTGCCAGCAGCCAAGATGAGCGTACTAATGAAAAACTGTTTTTT | CASSQDERTNEKLFF | NA | NA | TRBJ1-4 | TRBV4-2
TGTGCCAGCTCACCAGCGGTCGGAAACACCATATATTTT | CASSPAVGNTIYF | NA | NA | TRBJ1-3 | TRBV18
TGTGCCAGCAGCAACGGTTGGAGTAGCGGTTACAATGAGCAGTTCTTC | CASSNGWSSGYNEQFF | NA | NA | TRBJ2-1 | TRBV7-9
TGTGCCAGCAGCCCGGGACTAGCCTACAATGAGCAGTTCTTC | CASSPGLAYNEQFF | NA | TRBD2 | TRBJ2-1 | TRBV11-3
TGTGCCAGCAGTGATCTGGCTAGCGGGGCCCCGAGAACGCAGTATTTT | CASSDLASGAPRTQYF | NA | TRBD2 | TRBJ2-3 | TRBV6-1
TGTGCCAGCAGCGGGACAGGGGGGATCTACGAGCAGTACTTC | CASSGTGGIYEQYF | NA | TRBD1 | TRBJ2-7 | TRBV6-1
TGCGCCAGCAGCTTGGGGGGCGGGGGCTATCCTTCCTACGAGCAGTACTTC | CASSLGGGGYPSYEQYF | NA | NA | TRBJ2-7 | TRBV5-1
TGTGCCAGCAGCCCCGTTGGGGGGGCGGGGACCCAGTACTTC | CASSPVGGAGTQYF | NA | NA | TRBJ2-5 | TRBV11-2
TGTGCCAGCAGTTACCGGGACAGGATGACTGAAGCTTTCTTT | CASSYRDRMTEAFF | NA | TRBD1 | TRBJ1-1 | TRBV6-6
TGTGCCAGCAGACAGGGAAGCAATCAGCCCCAGCATTTT | CASRQGSNQPQHF | NA | NA | TRBJ1-5 | TRBV27
TGTGCCATCTCCGGGACTAATAGCAATCAGCCCCAGCATTTT | CAISGTNSNQPQHF | NA | NA | TRBJ1-5 | TRBV10-3
TGTGCCACCAGCATCGGACAGGGCAATCAGCCCCAGCATTTT | CATSIGQGNQPQHF | NA | TRBD1 | TRBJ1-5 | TRBV15
TGTGCCAGCAGGGAGCTCGCGGGCCTGACCACAGATACGCAGTATTTT | CASRELAGLTTDTQYF | NA | NA | TRBJ2-3 | TRBV2